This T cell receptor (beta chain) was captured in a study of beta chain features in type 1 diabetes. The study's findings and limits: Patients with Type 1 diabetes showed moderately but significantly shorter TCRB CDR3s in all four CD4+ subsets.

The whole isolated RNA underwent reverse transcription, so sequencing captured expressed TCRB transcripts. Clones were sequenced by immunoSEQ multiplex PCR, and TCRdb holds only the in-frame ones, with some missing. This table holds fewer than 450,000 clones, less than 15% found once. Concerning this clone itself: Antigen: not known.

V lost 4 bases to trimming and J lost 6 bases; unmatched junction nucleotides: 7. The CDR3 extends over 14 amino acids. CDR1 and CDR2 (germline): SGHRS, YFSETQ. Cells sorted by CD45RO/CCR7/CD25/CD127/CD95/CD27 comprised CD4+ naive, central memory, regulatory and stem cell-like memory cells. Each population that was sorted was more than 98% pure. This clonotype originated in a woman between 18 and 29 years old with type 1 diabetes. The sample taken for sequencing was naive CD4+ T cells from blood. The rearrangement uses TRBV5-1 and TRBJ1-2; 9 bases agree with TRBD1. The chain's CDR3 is CASSPGTGLNGYTF. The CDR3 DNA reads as TGCGCCAGCAGCCCGGGGACAGGGTTAAATGGCTACACCTTC.